A selection of T cell receptor beta chains follows, all from one sample in a study of response to subunit inactivated influenza vaccine. TCRdb independently ran MiXCR on the RT-PCR reads; one entry per CDR3 protein. Here the sample spans more than 550,000 distinct CDR3 sequences, around 11% being singletons. This sample was shared with a second study, whose subject was T cells expressing NK-cell markers.

The sample consisted of PBMCs from blood, taken on the day of vaccination. The receptors were sampled from a man aged 50 to 59 who received an inactivated influenza vaccine. CDR3s include the opening cysteine and the closing phenylalanine or tryptophan. Fields, in order: clone size, D gene, J gene, V gene, CDR3 DNA, CDR3 protein. A D gene is named only where the DNA matches it firmly. Clone size appears in some rows only: once, few, many, or a class for an expanded clone.

clone size: .
D gene: TRBD1
J gene: TRBJ2-3
V gene: TRBV5-1
CDR3 DNA: TGCGCCAGCAGCTTGGGGCAGGGGGAAACAGATACGCAGTATTTT
CDR3 protein: CASSLGQGETDTQYF

clone size: .
D gene: .
J gene: TRBJ2-7
V gene: TRBV27
CDR3 DNA: TGTGCCAGCAGTTTTAACCGGGCGACAGCGCACCCCTACGAGCAGTACTTC
CDR3 protein: CASSFNRATAHPYEQYF

clone size: .
D gene: TRBD2
J gene: TRBJ2-2
V gene: TRBV9
CDR3 DNA: TGTGCCAGCAGCGTAGTGGCGGGAGGCGTCACCGGGGAGCTGTTTTTT
CDR3 protein: CASSVVAGGVTGELFF

clone size: many
D gene: TRBD2
J gene: TRBJ2-1
V gene: TRBV9
CDR3 DNA: TGTGCCAGCAGCGCCGGACTAGCGGGAGCCGGTGAGCAGTTCTTC
CDR3 protein: CASSAGLAGAGEQFF

clone size: .
D gene: .
J gene: TRBJ1-6
V gene: TRBV27
CDR3 DNA: TGTGCCAGCAGTTTCGGTGGACAGAATAATTCACCCCTCCACTTT
CDR3 protein: CASSFGGQNNSPLHF

clone size: .
D gene: .
J gene: TRBJ2-5
V gene: TRBV21-1
CDR3 DNA: TGTGCCAGCATTCGAAAAGGTCTCGAAACACCATCCCCAGAGGGCACCCAGTACTTC
CDR3 protein: CASIRKGLETPSPEGTQYF

clone size: .
D gene: .
J gene: TRBJ2-2
V gene: TRBV6-2/TRBV6-3
CDR3 DNA: TGTGCCAGCAGTCAGACATCCGGGGAGCTGGTTTTT
CDR3 protein: CASSQTSGELVF

clone size: many
D gene: .
J gene: TRBJ2-3
V gene: TRBV15
CDR3 DNA: TGTGCCACCAGCAGGGGGGAAACAGCCACAGATACGCAGTATTTT
CDR3 protein: CATSRGETATDTQYF

clone size: few
D gene: TRBD2
J gene: TRBJ2-3
V gene: TRBV3-1
CDR3 DNA: TGTGCCAGCAGCACTAGCGGGAGGTCGTCAGATACGCAGTATTTT
CDR3 protein: CASSTSGRSSDTQYF

clone size: .
D gene: TRBD2
J gene: TRBJ2-5
V gene: TRBV10-3
CDR3 DNA: TGTGCCATCAGCTCGGAGAGCGGGAGGTACCAAGAGACCCAGTACTTC
CDR3 protein: CAISSESGRYQETQYF

clone size: .
D gene: TRBD1
J gene: TRBJ1-2
V gene: TRBV6-2/TRBV6-3
CDR3 DNA: TGTGCCAGCAGACCCCGCTCGGACAGGGCCTATGGCTACACCTTC
CDR3 protein: CASRPRSDRAYGYTF

clone size: .
D gene: TRBD2
J gene: TRBJ2-3
V gene: TRBV28
CDR3 DNA: TGTGCCAGCTGTCGATCTAGCGGGGCAGATACGCAGTATTTT
CDR3 protein: CASCRSSGADTQYF

clone size: few
D gene: TRBD2
J gene: TRBJ2-7
V gene: TRBV6-1
CDR3 DNA: TGTGCCAGCACTCCGGCGGGAGGGCCCCTCGAGCAGTACTTC
CDR3 protein: CASTPAGGPLEQYF

clone size: many
D gene: TRBD2
J gene: TRBJ2-1
V gene: TRBV6-1
CDR3 DNA: TGTGCCACCAAACTAGCGGTCAGCTCCTACAATGAGCAGTTCTTC
CDR3 protein: CATKLAVSSYNEQFF

clone size: many
D gene: TRBD1
J gene: TRBJ1-5
V gene: TRBV12-3/TRBV12-4
CDR3 DNA: TGTGCCAGCAGTTTAGTCAGGGGGAGCCAGCCCCAGCATTTT
CDR3 protein: CASSLVRGSQPQHF

clone size: .
D gene: TRBD1
J gene: TRBJ2-1
V gene: TRBV4-1
CDR3 DNA: TGCGCCAGCAGCCAAACCGGGACAGGGGCCTACAATGAGCAGTTCTTC
CDR3 protein: CASSQTGTGAYNEQFF

clone size: .
D gene: .
J gene: TRBJ2-2
V gene: TRBV28
CDR3 DNA: TGTGCCAGCACCGAACCCTTGAGGGTTACCGGGGAGCTGTTTTTT
CDR3 protein: CASTEPLRVTGELFF

clone size: .
D gene: .
J gene: TRBJ2-1
V gene: TRBV4-3
CDR3 DNA: TGCGCCAGCAGCCAAAGGGGGAGCTCCTACAATGAGCAGTTCTTC
CDR3 protein: CASSQRGSSYNEQFF

clone size: .
D gene: .
J gene: TRBJ2-5
V gene: TRBV20-1
CDR3 DNA: TGCAGTGCTAGTCACCCGCCCGGGCCAGAAGAGACCCAGTACTTC
CDR3 protein: CSASHPPGPEETQYF

clone size: .
D gene: TRBD1
J gene: TRBJ2-1
V gene: TRBV4-3
CDR3 DNA: TGCGCCAGCAGCCAAGATCCGAGACAGGGGTGGATGAATGAGCAGTTCTTC
CDR3 protein: CASSQDPRQGWMNEQFF

clone size: .
D gene: .
J gene: TRBJ2-2
V gene: TRBV5-1
CDR3 DNA: TGCGCCAGCAGCTTAGGGGACATAGGCACCGGGGAGCTGTTTTTT
CDR3 protein: CASSLGDIGTGELFF

clone size: .
D gene: TRBD1
J gene: TRBJ1-6
V gene: TRBV6-1
CDR3 DNA: TGTGCCAGCACCAGACAGGGTGATAATTCACCCCTCCACTTT
CDR3 protein: CASTRQGDNSPLHF

clone size: .
D gene: .
J gene: TRBJ1-5
V gene: TRBV29-1
CDR3 DNA: TGCAGCGTTCGTGGAGGCTTAAATCAGCCCCAGCATTTT
CDR3 protein: CSVRGGLNQPQHF

clone size: .
D gene: .
J gene: TRBJ2-3
V gene: TRBV24-1
CDR3 DNA: TGTGCCACCAGTGATTTGTTAAGGGGTACGCAGTTTTTT
CDR3 protein: CATSDLLRGTQFF

clone size: .
D gene: TRBD2
J gene: TRBJ2-7
V gene: TRBV13
CDR3 DNA: TGTGCCAGCAGCTTACTCTTCCTAGCGGGAGCCTACGAGCAGTACTTC
CDR3 protein: CASSLLFLAGAYEQYF

clone size: .
D gene: .
J gene: TRBJ2-3
V gene: TRBV7-9
CDR3 DNA: TGTGCCAGCAGCCCCGGCCTGGTGGGGGTGTTGACAGATACGCAGTATTTT
CDR3 protein: CASSPGLVGVLTDTQYF

clone size: .
D gene: TRBD1
J gene: TRBJ1-1
V gene: TRBV7-2
CDR3 DNA: TGTGCCAGCAGCTCCTCAGGGGGCAAGGGCACTGAAGCTTTCTTT
CDR3 protein: CASSSSGGKGTEAFF

clone size: few
D gene: .
J gene: TRBJ2-7
V gene: TRBV5-6
CDR3 DNA: TGTGCCAGCACAACCGTCGGAGGGGCCTACGAGCAGTACTTC
CDR3 protein: CASTTVGGAYEQYF

clone size: .
D gene: .
J gene: TRBJ2-1
V gene: TRBV7-8
CDR3 DNA: TGTGCCAGCAGCTTACTTGAAAGAAGGTCCTACAATGAGCAGTTCTTC
CDR3 protein: CASSLLERRSYNEQFF

clone size: .
D gene: .
J gene: TRBJ2-1
V gene: TRBV15
CDR3 DNA: TGTGCCACCAGCAGAGAGTACAATGAGCAGTTCTTC
CDR3 protein: CATSREYNEQFF

clone size: .
D gene: TRBD1
J gene: TRBJ1-2
V gene: TRBV5-1
CDR3 DNA: TGCGCCAGCAGCTTGGGTCAGGGGGGACCTCGCGGCTATGGCTACACCTTC
CDR3 protein: CASSLGQGGPRGYGYTF

clone size: .
D gene: .
J gene: TRBJ2-1
V gene: TRBV28
CDR3 DNA: TGTGCCAGCAGTCTCAAGTATGAGCAGTTCTTC
CDR3 protein: CASSLKYEQFF

clone size: .
D gene: TRBD1
J gene: TRBJ1-6
V gene: TRBV9
CDR3 DNA: TGTGCCAGCAGCGGACTAGGACAGGGAAATTCACCCCTCCACTTT
CDR3 protein: CASSGLGQGNSPLHF

clone size: few
D gene: .
J gene: TRBJ1-3
V gene: TRBV7-2
CDR3 DNA: TGTGCCAGCAGCTTATGGGAGATAAACACCATATATTTT
CDR3 protein: CASSLWEINTIYF

clone size: .
D gene: TRBD1
J gene: TRBJ2-3
V gene: TRBV10-3
CDR3 DNA: TGTGCCATCAAGAACAGGGGGCTTTCAGATACGCAGTATTTT
CDR3 protein: CAIKNRGLSDTQYF

clone size: .
D gene: .
J gene: TRBJ2-1
V gene: TRBV5-1
CDR3 DNA: TGCGCCAGCAGCACGGATCCTCAAAAGTACAATGAGCAGTTCTTC
CDR3 protein: CASSTDPQKYNEQFF

clone size: few
D gene: TRBD2
J gene: TRBJ2-3
V gene: TRBV11-1
CDR3 DNA: TGTGCCAGCAGCTCTGGGACTAGCGGGAGAAGTTCCGCAGATACGCAGTATTTT
CDR3 protein: CASSSGTSGRSSADTQYF

clone size: many
D gene: .
J gene: TRBJ2-1
V gene: TRBV5-1
CDR3 DNA: TGCGCCAGCAGCTGGTCTAGCCCCGGGCAGTTCTTC
CDR3 protein: CASSWSSPGQFF

clone size: .
D gene: .
J gene: TRBJ2-7
V gene: TRBV29-1
CDR3 DNA: TGCAGCGTTGAAACCGTCCAGGGTCAAATTCGCGAGCAGTACTTC
CDR3 protein: CSVETVQGQIREQYF

clone size: .
D gene: TRBD2
J gene: TRBJ2-3
V gene: TRBV24-1
CDR3 DNA: TGTGCCACCAGGCCCGGGGGGTACGAGACAGATACGCAGTATTTT
CDR3 protein: CATRPGGYETDTQYF

clone size: many
D gene: .
J gene: TRBJ1-1
V gene: TRBV4-3
CDR3 DNA: TGCGCCAGCAGCCACAGATTAGGAGCGGCTGAAGCTTTCTTT
CDR3 protein: CASSHRLGAAEAFF

clone size: many
D gene: TRBD2
J gene: TRBJ2-2
V gene: TRBV5-5
CDR3 DNA: TGTGCCAGCAGCTTGGTCGGTGTGCGGGGGGGCACCGGGGAGCTGTTTTTT
CDR3 protein: CASSLVGVRGGTGELFF

clone size: few
D gene: .
J gene: TRBJ1-2
V gene: TRBV12-3/TRBV12-4
CDR3 DNA: TGTGCCAGCAGTTTACTCCCGGACGGTGCGTATGGCTACACCTTC
CDR3 protein: CASSLLPDGAYGYTF

clone size: few
D gene: TRBD2
J gene: TRBJ2-5
V gene: TRBV18
CDR3 DNA: TGTGCCAGCTCACCACAACTAGCGGGCCAAGAGACCCAGTACTTC
CDR3 protein: CASSPQLAGQETQYF

clone size: few
D gene: .
J gene: TRBJ2-5
V gene: TRBV28
CDR3 DNA: TGTGCCAGCAAAGCCGCGGGGTCTAGTGCGGAGACCCAGTACTTC
CDR3 protein: CASKAAGSSAETQYF

clone size: .
D gene: .
J gene: TRBJ2-3
V gene: TRBV7-2
CDR3 DNA: TGTGCCAGCAGCTTAGGGCCGTACACAGATACGCAGTATTTT
CDR3 protein: CASSLGPYTDTQYF

clone size: few
D gene: .
J gene: TRBJ2-5
V gene: TRBV12-3/TRBV12-4
CDR3 DNA: TGTGCCAGCAGTCGGGACCTGATAAGGACCCAGTACTTC
CDR3 protein: CASSRDLIRTQYF

clone size: .
D gene: .
J gene: TRBJ2-5
V gene: TRBV27
CDR3 DNA: TGTGCCAGCAGGAAAACCGGCCAAGAGACCCAGTACTTC
CDR3 protein: CASRKTGQETQYF

clone size: many
D gene: .
J gene: TRBJ2-7
V gene: TRBV11-2
CDR3 DNA: TGTGCCAGCAGCTTAGGGAACGAGCAGTACTTC
CDR3 protein: CASSLGNEQYF

clone size: few
D gene: .
J gene: TRBJ2-3
V gene: TRBV28
CDR3 DNA: TGTGCCAGCAGAGTACAACTAGGTACGCAGTATTTT
CDR3 protein: CASRVQLGTQYF

clone size: .
D gene: TRBD2
J gene: TRBJ2-1
V gene: TRBV5-1
CDR3 DNA: TGCGCCAGCAGCTTGGCCCGAAGGACTAGCGGGCACAATGAGCAGTTCTTC
CDR3 protein: CASSLARRTSGHNEQFF

clone size: many
D gene: .
J gene: TRBJ2-3
V gene: TRBV20-1
CDR3 DNA: TGCAGTATTAGCGGCCGCACAGATACGCAGTATTTT
CDR3 protein: CSISGRTDTQYF

clone size: few
D gene: .
J gene: TRBJ2-7
V gene: TRBV12-3/TRBV12-4
CDR3 DNA: TGTGCCAGCAGCCCCTCGGGACTGGCCTACGAGCAGTACTTC
CDR3 protein: CASSPSGLAYEQYF

clone size: few
D gene: .
J gene: TRBJ1-2
V gene: TRBV5-6
CDR3 DNA: TGTGCCAGCAGCTTGGGGGCACAATGGGGCTACACCTTC
CDR3 protein: CASSLGAQWGYTF

clone size: few
D gene: .
J gene: TRBJ1-1
V gene: TRBV12-5
CDR3 DNA: TGTGCTAGTGGTTCGGTTGGCTCTGAAGCTTTCTTT
CDR3 protein: CASGSVGSEAFF